This T cell receptor beta chain was documented in a study of Graves' ophthalmopathy and Graves' hyperthyroidism. This clonotype was seen a handful of times. Uncontrolled infections, pregnancy, lactation or other autoimmune diseases led to patient exclusion. Orbital computed tomography and thyroid ultrasound, along with TRAb, serum thyroxine and clinical symptoms, underpinned diagnosis. For repertoire sequencing, the TCR beta CDR3 regions were amplified from RNA transcripts. In the first round, RT-PCR was carried out with HTBI primers, and a multiplex PCR formed the second round. TCRdb itself ran the multiplex PCR reads through MiXCR, one entry per CDR3 protein. The data hold about 740,000 distinct CDR3 sequences, with 35% to 50% observed a single time. Germline V gives CDR1 SGHRS, CDR2 YFSETQ. Between the trimmed V and J ends, which lost 0 bases and 0 bases, there was a span of 9 bases. The CDR3 runs 15 residues.

The sample taken for sequencing was peripheral blood. This clonotype originated in an adult man with Graves' ophthalmopathy. The V and J genes are TRBV5-1 and TRBJ1-2; maybe TRBD1 (6 bases). Written as DNA, the CDR3 is TGCGCCAGCAGCTTGGCCGGGGGCCCTAACTATGGCTACACCTTC. Protein product: CASSLAGGPNYGYTF.